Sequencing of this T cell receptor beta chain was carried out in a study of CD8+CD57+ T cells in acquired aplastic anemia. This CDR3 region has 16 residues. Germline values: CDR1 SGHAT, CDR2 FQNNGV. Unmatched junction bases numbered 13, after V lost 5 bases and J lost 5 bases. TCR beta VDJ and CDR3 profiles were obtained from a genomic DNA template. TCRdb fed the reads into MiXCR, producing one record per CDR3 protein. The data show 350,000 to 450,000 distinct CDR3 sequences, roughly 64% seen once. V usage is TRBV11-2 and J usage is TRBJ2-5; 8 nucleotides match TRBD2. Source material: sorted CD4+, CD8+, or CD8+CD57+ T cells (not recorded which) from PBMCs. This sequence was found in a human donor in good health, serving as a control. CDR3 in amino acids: CASSASGGGGRETQYF. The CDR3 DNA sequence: TGTGCCAGCAGCGCGAGCGGGGGAGGCGGGAGGGAGACCCAGTACTTC.